The present T cell receptor (beta chain) was sequenced within a study of blood T cells in healthy people across ages. A second PCR of 7 to 11 cycles used a sample-barcoded 5' primer and a J-beta primer mix. A 12-random-nucleotide template-switch adaptor tagged each cDNA molecule. TCRdb reprocessed the 5' RACE reads via MiXCR and lists one record per CDR3 protein. The sample shows about 970,000 distinct CDR3 sequences, about 53% of them seen only once. Whole-study findings and limits: PBMCs went unsorted, and a conclusive naive versus antigen-experienced comparison was therefore prevented. The fall in TCR beta diversity per million T cells was roughly linear with age.

For this clonotype: Its antigen remains unknown. A read error may produce the germline difference seen at one junction end.

Sample: blood. This receptor was obtained from a woman between 55 and 75 years old in good health.

The CDR3 coding sequence is TGTGTCAGCAGGTTCGGGACTAGCTCCTACAGTGAGCAGTTCTTC. This gives the protein CVSRFGTSSYSEQFF. The V and J genes are TRBV12-3 or TRBV12-4 and TRBJ2-1; 9 positions agree with TRBD2. The CDR3 runs 15 residues.